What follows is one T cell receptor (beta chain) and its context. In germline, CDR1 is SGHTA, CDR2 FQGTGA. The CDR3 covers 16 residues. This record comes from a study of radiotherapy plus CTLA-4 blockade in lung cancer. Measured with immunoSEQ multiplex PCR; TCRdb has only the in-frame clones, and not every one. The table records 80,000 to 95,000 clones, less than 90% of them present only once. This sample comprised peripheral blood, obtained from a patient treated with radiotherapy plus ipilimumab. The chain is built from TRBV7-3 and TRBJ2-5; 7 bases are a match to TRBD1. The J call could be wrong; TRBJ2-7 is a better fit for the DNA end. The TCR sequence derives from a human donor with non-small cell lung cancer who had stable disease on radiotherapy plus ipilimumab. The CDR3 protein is CASSLGRGNGVDEQYF. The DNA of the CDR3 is TGTGCCAGCAGCTTGGGCAGGGGGAATGGTGTGGACGAGCAGTACTTC.